This T cell receptor beta chain comes out of a study of graft-versus-host responses after intestinal transplantation. Study information: Induction using anti-thymocyte globulin, followed by tacrolimus and steroids for 2 to 4 years, was given to all recipients.

Study conclusions and caveats: GvH clones turned up in recipient marrow; some had shown up first in ileum or blood. Allografts of one patient group, those with graft-donor T cell macrochimerism, had high graft-versus-host to host-versus-graft clonal ratios.

Note on this clone: Its target is unknown. This is likely a read error, given that the CDR3 carries no conserved phenylalanine or tryptophan at its end.

TCRdb's table, derived via immunoSEQ multiplex PCR, lists solely in-frame clones and lacks some. The sample includes about 90,000 clones, about 94% seen only once; the top ten take around 0.18%. V gave up 7 bases and J gave up 4 bases; unmatched junction bases: 7. Germline CDR1 is MDHEN and CDR2 is SYDVKM. This CDR3 spans 14 amino acids. The sequences come from unstimulated CD4+ T cells sorted from spleen or lymph node cells, collected before transplant. This TCR was sampled from a human donor who was the organ donor for an intestinal transplant. The V call is TRBV28, the J call TRBJ1-2, with TRBD1 identical over 9 bases. The CDR3 here is CASNRGPSFYGYTL. CDR3 nucleotides: TGTGCCAGCAACAGGGGGCCGTCATTCTATGGCTACACCCTC.